This note documents a single T cell receptor beta chain sequence. Antigen: not known. The germline gives CDR1 SGHRS, CDR2 YFSETQ. CDR3 length equals 15 residues. V gave up 1 base and J gave up 4 bases, with 12 bases separating them. This sample was included in a study of T cell responses to AZD1222 COVID-19 vaccine. The wider study: Both about-4-week and about-12-week second-dose recipients were combined. Regarding the study as a whole: Spike-specific TCR repertoires showed rising breadth and depth after two AZD1222 doses. Only a handful of people who got AZD1222 tested seropositive at baseline. Most donors were white British, females outnumbered males, and clonal diversity was possibly underestimated.

Libraries were prepared by immunoSEQ multiplex PCR; TCRdb keeps only in-frame clonotypes and omits some of them. This table holds about 170,000 clones, over 85% found once. V gene TRBV5-1 combines with J gene TRBJ1-5; D uncertain. The clonotype comes from an adult in good health. The sample was peripheral blood, taken on day 0 of AZD1222 vaccination. CDR3 loop: CASSLYGSENQPQHF. For the CDR3, the DNA is TGCGCCAGCAGCTTGTACGGCAGCGAAAATCAGCCCCAGCATTTT.